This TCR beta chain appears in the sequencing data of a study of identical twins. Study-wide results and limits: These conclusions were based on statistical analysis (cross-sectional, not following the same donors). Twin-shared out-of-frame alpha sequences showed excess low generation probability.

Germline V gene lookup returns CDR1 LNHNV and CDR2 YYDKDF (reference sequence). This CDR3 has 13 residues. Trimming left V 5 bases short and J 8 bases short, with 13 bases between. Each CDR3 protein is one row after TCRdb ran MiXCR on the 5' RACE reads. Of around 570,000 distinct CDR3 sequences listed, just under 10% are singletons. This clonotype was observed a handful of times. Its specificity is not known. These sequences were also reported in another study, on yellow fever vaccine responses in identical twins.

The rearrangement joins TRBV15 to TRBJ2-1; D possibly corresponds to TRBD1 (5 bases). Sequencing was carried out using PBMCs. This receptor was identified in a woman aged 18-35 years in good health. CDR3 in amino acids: CATSLSIGDEQFF. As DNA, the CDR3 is TGTGCCACCAGCTTATCAATAGGGGATGAGCAGTTCTTC.